This is a list of T cell receptor beta chains from one sample in a study of immune evolution from preneoplasia to lung adenocarcinoma. Method: immunoSEQ multiplex PCR; TCRdb's copy keeps in-frame clones and lacks some. Of over 3,000 clones in the sample, 75% to 85% are singletons; the top ten hold around 2.2%. The sample taken for sequencing was FFPE invasive lung adenocarcinoma tissue. All receptors come from a person between 50 and 60 years old with lung adenocarcinoma. Each CDR3 is given with its conserved first and last residue. The D gene is left open where the match is weak. The size entry is marked missing in some rows and otherwise reads once, few, many or a size class.

v_gene,d_gene,j_gene,abundance,CDR3nt,CDR3aa
TRBV5-1,TRBD2,TRBJ2-3,NA,TGCGCCAGCAGCTTCCGACTAGCGATGAGCACAGATACGCAGTATTTT,CASSFRLAMSTDTQYF
TRBV27,TRBD1,TRBJ1-1,few,TGTGCCACCCTATCCGGGACAGGGGGATCGGGCACTGAAGCTTTCTTT,CATLSGTGGSGTEAFF
TRBV5-1,NA,TRBJ1-2,NA,TGCGCCAGCAAGCCTGCAGGGCCCTCGAACTATGGCTACACCTTC,CASKPAGPSNYGYTF
TRBV6-6,NA,TRBJ1-3,NA,TGTGCCAGCAGTTCCGGGAGCTTCTCTGGAAACACCATATATTTT,CASSSGSFSGNTIYF
TRBV27,NA,TRBJ1-5,NA,TGTGCCAGCAGTTCGGCGGCGGGCAATCAGCCCCAGCATTTT,CASSSAAGNQPQHF
TRBV11-2,NA,TRBJ2-1,NA,TGTGCCAGCAGCTTACCGCGGGCGGGTGAGCAGTTCTTC,CASSLPRAGEQFF
TRBV6-5,TRBD1,TRBJ1-2,NA,TGTGCCAGCAGTTACTCCAACAGGGGCAATGGCTACACCTTC,CASSYSNRGNGYTF
TRBV7-9,NA,TRBJ2-7,NA,TGTGCCAGCAGCTCCCTCGGGGGGACAGTAGACTACGAGCAGTACTTC,CASSSLGGTVDYEQYF
TRBV4-2,TRBD2,TRBJ2-5,NA,TGTGCCAGCAGGCGGGGGAATCAAGAGACCCAGTACTTC,CASRRGNQETQYF
TRBV19,NA,TRBJ1-5,NA,TGTGCCAGTAGTAGACGCAAGGAGTTGCGCAATCAGCCCCAGCATTTT,CASSRRKELRNQPQHF
TRBV6-1,NA,TRBJ2-6,once,TGTGCCAGCGGGGAACAGGGAACTGGGGCCAACGTCCTGACTTTC,CASGEQGTGANVLTF
TRBV18,TRBD1,TRBJ2-3,NA,TGTGCCAGCTCAGGACAGGTAGAAGATACGCAGTATTTT,CASSGQVEDTQYF
TRBV7-9,NA,TRBJ1-4,NA,TGTGCCAGCAGCTTAGGCTTCAGGGGAACTAATGAAAAACTGTTTTTT,CASSLGFRGTNEKLFF
TRBV6-4,NA,TRBJ2-2,NA,TGTGCCAGCAGTGACTCGAGTCTTCAGGGACCCGGGGAGCTGTTTTTT,CASSDSSLQGPGELFF
TRBV20-1,NA,TRBJ1-2,NA,TGCAGTGCCCGGACTAACTATGGCTACACCTTC,CSARTNYGYTF
TRBV4-1,TRBD2,TRBJ2-1,NA,TGCGCCAGCAGCCAAGCTGGGACTAGCGGTGCCTACAATGAGCAGTTCTTC,CASSQAGTSGAYNEQFF
TRBV5-1,NA,TRBJ1-5,NA,TGCGCCAGCAGCTCCAGAGATCAGCCCCAGCATTTT,CASSSRDQPQHF
TRBV30,NA,TRBJ2-2,NA,TGTGCCTGGAGTGAGGGCGCGAACACCGGGGAGCTGTTTTTT,CAWSEGANTGELFF
TRBV18,NA,TRBJ2-2,NA,TGTGCCAGCTCACCTCGGGGGCTGGGGACCGGGGAGCTGTTTTTT,CASSPRGLGTGELFF
TRBV19,TRBD1,TRBJ1-1,once,TGTGCCAGTAGAACCCGGGACAGGGGGCAGGTGAACACTGAAGCTTTCTTT,CASRTRDRGQVNTEAFF
TRBV7-9,NA,TRBJ2-1,NA,TGTGCCAGCAGCTTAGCTAATGAGCAGTTCTTC,CASSLANEQFF
TRBV30,NA,TRBJ2-1,NA,TGTGCCTGGAGTATCAGAACAGGGTTCGGCAATGAGCAGTTCTTC,CAWSIRTGFGNEQFF
TRBV11-2,NA,TRBJ2-3,NA,TGTGCCAGCAGCTTAGGAGACAGTCAGGATACGCAGTATTTT,CASSLGDSQDTQYF
TRBV7-6,NA,TRBJ2-1,NA,TGTGCCAGCAGCTTAGAGCCCACCTTCAATGAGCAGTTCTTC,CASSLEPTFNEQFF
TRBV6-5,NA,TRBJ2-4,NA,TGTGCCAGCAGTTCCCAGGGTTTTGCCAAAAACATTCAGTACTTC,CASSSQGFAKNIQYF
TRBV10-3,NA,TRBJ2-1,NA,TGTGCCATCAGTGGGGGAGCCTACAATGAGCAGTTCTTC,CAISGGAYNEQFF
TRBV29-1,NA,TRBJ2-1,NA,TGCAGCGTCGTACACGGTGAGCAGTTCTTC,CSVVHGEQFF
TRBV2,NA,TRBJ2-6,NA,TGTGCCAGCCACCGGGACCCACCCCTCTCTGGGGCCAACGTCCTGACTTTC,CASHRDPPLSGANVLTF
TRBV5-6,TRBD2,TRBJ2-7,once,TGTGCCAGCAGGGGGGAGGGGCGAGAAAACGAGCAGTACTTC,CASRGEGRENEQYF
TRBV6-6,TRBD1,TRBJ2-7,once,TGTGCCAGCAGTTACTGGGGAACAGGGGGCGAGGACGAGCAGTACTTC,CASSYWGTGGEDEQYF
TRBV12-5,TRBD1,TRBJ2-5,NA,TGTGCTAGTGCGCCGGGACAGGGGGCGACGGACAAAGAGACCCAGTACTTC,CASAPGQGATDKETQYF
TRBV7-4,NA,TRBJ2-7,NA,TGTGCCAGCAATCGTATCGAGGACGATGCCTACGAGCAGTACTTC,CASNRIEDDAYEQYF
TRBV19,TRBD1,TRBJ1-4,NA,TGTGCCAGTAGTCCCCCGACAGGGGGACGAGAAAAACTGTTTTTT,CASSPPTGGREKLFF
TRBV10-3,NA,TRBJ2-5,once,TGTGCCATCAGCAGCGGACAAGAGACCCAGTACTTC,CAISSGQETQYF
TRBV6-5,NA,TRBJ1-1,NA,TGTGCCAGCAGTTATGGGGGAGCGAACACTGAAGCTTTCTTT,CASSYGGANTEAFF
TRBV5-4,TRBD2,TRBJ2-2,NA,TGTGCCAGCAGCGCCGGACTAGCGGGCTACACCGGGGAGCTGTTTTTT,CASSAGLAGYTGELFF
TRBV18,NA,TRBJ1-2,NA,TGTGCCAGCTCACCCTGGACAGAAGGGTATGGCTACACCTTC,CASSPWTEGYGYTF
TRBV9,NA,TRBJ1-1,once,TGTGCCAGCAGCGTAGAACCGAACTTACGAAACACTGAAGCTTTCTTT,CASSVEPNLRNTEAFF
TRBV5-5,NA,TRBJ2-5,NA,TGTGCCAGCAGTTCGGACAGCGAGGGGGAAGAGACCCAGTACTTC,CASSSDSEGEETQYF
TRBV5-4,TRBD2,TRBJ2-1,once,TGTGCCAGCAGCTTGCCGGGAGGGTTACACAATGAGCAGTTCTTC,CASSLPGGLHNEQFF
TRBV28,NA,TRBJ1-1,NA,TGTGCCAGCAGTTGGGGGACGGGCACTGAAGCTTTCTTT,CASSWGTGTEAFF
TRBV28,NA,TRBJ2-7,NA,TGTGCCAGCAGTTCCGGGACCTACGAGCAGTACTTC,CASSSGTYEQYF
TRBV10-1,NA,TRBJ2-2,few,TGCGCCAGCAGTGAGTCGAAAACAGGGAAGAGGGCCGGGGAGCTGTTTTTT,CASSESKTGKRAGELFF
TRBV6-5,TRBD1,TRBJ2-1,NA,TGTGCCAGCAGTTACTCCCGACAGGGGAGCAATGAGCAGTTCTTC,CASSYSRQGSNEQFF
TRBV27,NA,TRBJ2-1,NA,TGTGCCAGCAGTTTAGGAAGGGATGGTACCAATGAGCAGTTCTTC,CASSLGRDGTNEQFF
TRBV7-8,NA,TRBJ2-2,once,TGTGCCAGCAGCTTATTCGGGAGCGAGAACACCGGGGAGCTGTTTTTT,CASSLFGSENTGELFF
TRBV19,NA,TRBJ1-1,NA,TGTGCCAGTAGTATAGGAGGTATTGGGGATACTTTCTTT,CASSIGGIGDTFF
TRBV4-1,NA,TRBJ1-5,NA,TGCGCCAGCAGCCAAGATTCCCCCAGGGCCAATCAGCCCCAGCATTTT,CASSQDSPRANQPQHF
TRBV19,NA,TRBJ1-1,NA,TGTGCCAGTAGTATAGATCGGTGGAACACTGAAGCTTTCTTT,CASSIDRWNTEAFF
TRBV5-1,NA,TRBJ2-1,NA,TGCGCCAGCAGCTTGTCAGGGAGACCTACGACCTACAATGAGCAGTTCTTC,CASSLSGRPTTYNEQFF
TRBV7-8,TRBD2,TRBJ2-5,once,TGTGCCAGCAGCCTACTAGCGGACACCAGAGAGACCCAGTACTTC,CASSLLADTRETQYF
TRBV7-6,TRBD2,TRBJ2-7,NA,TGTGCCAGCAGCCCAAGGAGCGGGGGTTTCTCCTACGAGCAGTACTTC,CASSPRSGGFSYEQYF
TRBV18,NA,TRBJ1-1,NA,TGTGCCAGCTCCAATGACAGGAACACTGAAGCTTTCTTT,CASSNDRNTEAFF
TRBV6-5,TRBD1,TRBJ1-2,NA,TGTGCCAGCAGTTCAACGGGGGACAGGGGGATTGATGGCTACACCTTC,CASSSTGDRGIDGYTF
TRBV7-9,NA,TRBJ2-3,NA,TGTGCCAGCAGCTTTAGCCATACCGCAGATACGCAGTATTTT,CASSFSHTADTQYF